This T cell receptor beta chain comes out of a study of control samples from healthy donors and cancer patients. This table comes from immunoSEQ multiplex PCR, and its TCRdb copy is limited to in-frame clones, with some not included. The repertoire has about 130,000 clones, more than 85% of them found once; the top ten carry around 7.9%. The germline V gene encodes CDR1 MDHEN and CDR2 SYDVKM. The length of the CDR3 is 13 residues. V was pared by 5 bases and J by 2 bases, with 10 bases between. The genes are TRBV28 and TRBJ2-7, with unresolved D. The sequence was collected from a young man in good health. Sequences were obtained from blood. The CDR3 is CASSPAGTYEQYF. Written as DNA, the CDR3 is TGTGCCAGCAGTCCTGCTGGGACCTACGAGCAGTACTTC.